A single sample is the source of the 14 T cell receptor beta chains below, sequenced in a study of STAT3 mutations in large granular lymphocyte leukemia. Overall study results and limits: At least one immunodominant TCR beta clonotype appeared in every T-cell large granular lymphocyte leukemia patient.

The protocol was immunoSEQ multiplex PCR, while the TCRdb copy is restricted to in-frame clones and leaves out a portion. The sample lists approximately 45,000 clones, approximately 78% occurring once. The antigens these receptors bind are not known. What was sequenced was PBMCs. These receptors were collected from a human donor with T large granular lymphocyte leukemia. Some clones in this sample may be carry-over from other donors' samples.

J is TRBJ1-2 and V is TRBV7-9; 7 positions match TRBD1. CDR1 is SEHNR, CDR2 FQNEAQ, per germline (reference sequence). Trimming took 0 bases from V and 4 from J; bases not matched to a gene: 8. The CDR3 covers 16 residues. CDR3 DNA: TGTGCCAGCAGCTTAGCGGAGGGGGCGCCGGCCTATGGCTACACCTTC. As protein: CASSLAEGAPAYGYTF.

This clone appeared once. The chain links TRBV27 to TRBJ2-7, with 7 bases aligning to TRBD1. With 6 bases clipped from V and 6 bases from J, the junction kept 5 bases outside the gene matches. Per germline, CDR1 MNHEY and CDR2 SMNVEV (reference sequence). The CDR3 consists of 12 residues. CDR3 sequence reads: CASRTDRSEQYF. The CDR3 bases are TGTGCCAGCAGGACGGACAGGAGCGAGCAGTACTTC.

The V gene is TRBV5-6, the J gene TRBJ1-4, with D hard to call. Germline CDR1 reads SGHDT; CDR2 reads YYEEEE. V was trimmed by 4 bases and J by 10 bases, leaving 17 bases between them. The CDR3 totals 14 residues. CDR3 in amino acids: CASSEAAIEGKLFF. Here the CDR3 DNA reads TGTGCCAGCAGCGAAGCCGCGATTGAGGGAAAACTGTTTTTT.

V is TRBV6-5 and J is TRBJ2-5; 9 bases align to TRBD1. Trimming removed 2 bases from V and 5 bases from J; junction bases left unmatched: 9. This CDR3 region has 16 residues. Germline V gene sequence: CDR1 MNHEY, CDR2 SVGAGI. The CDR3: CASSYRGTGSRETQYF. CDR3 DNA sequence: TGTGCCAGCAGTTACCGGGGGACAGGGTCTAGGGAGACCCAGTACTTC.

The rearrangement uses TRBV5-4 and TRBJ1-3; a possible D gene is TRBD1 (5 bases). Trimming removed 2 bases from V and 2 bases from J, with 8 bases in between. CDR1 is SGHNT, CDR2 YYREEE, per germline (reference sequence). The length of the CDR3 is 14 residues. The CDR3 coding sequence is TGTGCCAGCAGCTTTTCAGGGACTGGAAACACCATATATTTT. Translating gives CASSFSGTGNTIYF.

This chain links TRBV6-5 with TRBJ2-7, with TRBD1 matching over 10 bases. The germline V gene encodes CDR1 MNHEY and CDR2 SVGAGI. The CDR3 has 15 amino acids. V lost 6 bases and J lost 2; bases outside the gene matches: 7. The CDR3 protein is CASRPGQGPAYEQYF. For the CDR3, the DNA is TGTGCCAGCAGGCCGGGACAGGGGCCTGCCTACGAGCAGTACTTC.

This clone was found many times. The same CDR3 also results from other DNA sequences found in this sample. The chain links TRBV7-2 to TRBJ2-3; no firm D call. Between the trimmed V and J ends, which lost 2 bases and 5 bases, there was a span of 5 bases. The CDR3 is made up of 12 amino acids. CDR1 and CDR2 from the germline V gene are SGHTA and FQGNSA. The CDR3, as DNA: TGTGCCAGCAGCTTATACGGAGATACGCAGTATTTT. Translated, it gives CASSLYGDTQYF. The variable domain in full, completed from reference TRBV7-2 and TRBJ2-3, reads GAGVSQSPSNKVTEKGKDVELRCDPISGHTALYWYRQSLGQGLEFLIYFQGNSAPDKSGLPSDRFSAERTGGSVSTLTIQRTQQEDSAVYLCASSLYGDTQYFGPGTRLTVL.

The rearrangement links TRBV9 to TRBJ1-1; D remains ambiguous. The CDR3 consists of 14 residues. The germline V and J ends were trimmed by 0 bases and 3 bases, with 9 bases remaining between them. The germline gives CDR1 SGDLS, CDR2 YYNGEE. The CDR3 loop reads CASSVVPRDTEAFF. CDR3 bases: TGTGCCAGCAGCGTAGTTCCGCGAGACACTGAAGCTTTCTTT. The full variable domain, its missing parts supplied by reference TRBV9 and TRBJ1-1, is DSGVTQTPKHLITATGQRVTLRCSPRSGDLSVYWYQQSLDQGLQFLIQYYNGEERAKGNILERFSAQQFPDLHSELNLSSLELGDSALYFCASSVVPRDTEAFFGQGTRLTVV.

This chain connects TRBV4-1 to TRBJ2-5; a weak D match, TRBD2 (6 bases). Trimming pared 1 base from V and 0 bases from J, leaving 9 bases between. CDR1 is MGHRA, CDR2 YSYEKL, per germline. The CDR3 is 15 residues long. The CDR3 DNA reads as TGCGCCAGCAGCCAAGGCTGGAGGGACCAAGAGACCCAGTACTTC. This codes for CASSQGWRDQETQYF.

The rearrangement joins TRBV9 to TRBJ2-3, with 12 nucleotides matching TRBD2. CDR1 is SGDLS and CDR2 is YYNGEE in the germline V gene. The CDR3 has 16 amino acids. With 3 bases clipped from V and 4 bases from J, the junction kept 6 bases outside the gene matches. The CDR3 DNA is TGTGCCAGCAGCGCTACGGGACTAGCGGGCTCAGATACGCAGTATTTT. This translates into CASSATGLAGSDTQYF.

The J gene is TRBJ2-6, the V gene TRBV6-1; a possible D gene is TRBD2 (6 bases). The CDR3 has 15 residues. Trimming removed 8 bases at V and 2 bases at J, with 13 bases between. CDR1 is MNHNS, CDR2 SASEGT, per germline. CDR3 in DNA: TGTGCCAGCGGAAAATGGGGGGCTGGGGCCAACGTCCTGACTTTC. Its translation is CASGKWGAGANVLTF.

V and J are TRBV7-8 and TRBJ1-1; TRBD1 might be the D (6 bases). The CDR3 extends over 12 amino acids. Germline V gene lookup returns CDR1 SGHVS and CDR2 FQNEAQ. V was trimmed by 1 base and J by 9 bases, leaving 9 bases between them. This CDR3 reads CASSLVRDKAFF. CDR3 DNA sequence: TGTGCCAGCAGCTTAGTCCGGGACAAAGCTTTCTTT.

The chain has TRBV2 and TRBJ2-3; 7 bases map to TRBD2. Germline V gives CDR1 SNHLY, CDR2 FYNNEI. The V segment lost 2 bases and the J segment 2 bases; nucleotides outside the gene matches: 4. The CDR3 contains 15 residues. CDR3 sequence reads: CASSEPAGITDTQYF. The CDR3 nucleotides are TGTGCCAGCAGTGAACCAGCGGGGATCACAGATACGCAGTATTTT.

The genes are TRBV4-3 and TRBJ2-3, with 8 bases that match TRBD1. The V gene's germline CDR1 is LGHNA and CDR2 YSLEER. The trim removed 1 base at V and 2 bases at J, leaving 11 bases unmatched. CDR3 size: 18 residues. CDR3 bases: TGCGCCAGCAGCCAAGGGCGAGGACAGGGCGGGCCCACAGATACGCAGTATTTT. Translation: CASSQGRGQGGPTDTQYF.